Many counts were recorded for the clone carrying this T cell receptor beta chain. The antigen remains unidentified. This entry comes from a study of regulatory T cells in long-lasting Graves disease. Study-level results: Only a small sample size was used, which may have cut accuracy. In persistent patients, shared public clonotypes (around 2,600) outnumbered those in new patients (almost 1,000). Persistent disease preferred TRBV28, TRBJ1-2 and TRBJ2-5; new disease, TRBV20-1 and TRBJ2-1.

Time point of the sample: newly diagnosed GD, antithyroid drugs for less than 3 months. Construction of the TCR library relied on RNA isolated from PBMCs. Graves' disease diagnosis was established per American Thyroid Association guidelines. The V end was cut by 6 bases, the J end by 2 bases, with 12 bases between. The CDR3 is 14 residues long. Investigators prepared the TCR beta libraries by applying iRepertoire HTBI primers and Arm-PCR of CDR3 regions. TCRdb reprocessed the multiplex PCR reads via MiXCR and lists one record per CDR3 protein. The data show some 230,000 distinct CDR3 sequences, 15% to 20% seen once.

The sequencing here drew on peripheral blood mononuclear cells (PBMCs), taken at new diagnosis, from a patient treated with antithyroid drugs. The rearrangement uses TRBV12-3 or TRBV12-4 and TRBJ2-3; D perhaps matches TRBD2 (5 bases). This sequence was found in a female donor with Graves disease. In nucleotides, the CDR3 is TGTGCCAGCAGACAAGCGGCCTCCACAGATACGCAGTATTTT. As protein: CASRQAASTDTQYF.